What follows is one T cell receptor beta chain and its context. Its antigen remains unknown. PCR involved 60 Vbeta and 13 Jbeta primers. In the original processing: The authors later counted approximately 80 million unique TCR beta chains, around 9.9 million of them shared. The method was immunoSEQ multiplex PCR; TCRdb's version includes in-frame clones alone and lacks a portion of them. That table is the source of V, J and clone size, and D and trimming were worked out from the DNA. The data hold 100,000 to 150,000 clones, with approximately 71% observed a single time. CDR3 length: 14 residues. These data belong to a study of cytomegalovirus exposure and HLA in healthy donors. Study-wide context: Ancestry clustering placed about 86% of around 400 genotyped donors in the Caucasian-associated cluster. Study findings and constraints: Associated with cytomegalovirus, according to the listing, were 170 or so TCR beta chains.

The sequence derives from a woman aged 45-60 years in good health and CMV-seronegative. Sequences were obtained from PBMCs. The chain recombines TRBV21-1 with TRBJ2-5; the DNA was not used to check the table's D call, TRBD1. The tail of the sequence fits TRBJ2-7 better, so the J call may be wrong. TRBV21-1 is tagged as a pseudogene. The CDR3 DNA reads TGTGCCAGCAGCAAAGCCCAGGATACCTACGAGCAGTACTTC. This encodes CASSKAQDTYEQYF.